The rows below give T cell receptor beta chains drawn from one sample of a study of T-cell reconstitution after alpha-beta-depleted transplantation in children. TCRdb itself ran the PCR reads through MiXCR, one entry per CDR3 protein. The sample records 250,000 to 300,000 distinct CDR3 sequences, 9.9% being singletons. The material was PBMCs from the stem cell graft donor, obtained from the stem cell graft. The source of these receptors is a human donor who donated a stem cell graft to a child with SCID. Each CDR3 is given with its conserved first and last residue. The D gene is left open where the match is weak. Rows give clone size only sometimes, using once, few, many, or a class for an expanded clone.

abundance,v_gene,j_gene,d_gene,CDR3nt,CDR3aa
few,TRBV7-9,TRBJ1-2,TRBD1,TGTGCCAGCAGCGGAGGACAGGTGCTTAATGGCTACACCTTC,CASSGGQVLNGYTF
many,TRBV7-9,TRBJ2-1,TRBD2,TGTGCCAGCAGCTCAACCAAGGGACTAGCGGCGCACAATGAGCAGTTCTTC,CASSSTKGLAAHNEQFF
NA,TRBV5-1,TRBJ2-7,NA,TGCGCCAGCAGCTCCCCCTCGGGGTCCTACGAGCAGTACTTC,CASSSPSGSYEQYF
few,TRBV20-1,TRBJ2-2,NA,TGCAGTGCTAGGGTGGTTAACACCGGGGAGCTGTTTTTT,CSARVVNTGELFF
NA,TRBV19,TRBJ1-5,NA,TGTGCCAGTAGTATCACAGGTAGCAATCAGCCCCAGCATTTT,CASSITGSNQPQHF
few,TRBV6-1,TRBJ2-7,NA,TGTGCCAGCAGTGAAGCCCCGGACGCCTACGAGCAGTACTTC,CASSEAPDAYEQYF
many,TRBV7-9,TRBJ2-7,NA,TGTGCCAGCAGCTTAGAAATAGGCGAGCAGTACTTC,CASSLEIGEQYF
once,TRBV10-3,TRBJ1-1,TRBD1,TGTGCCATCAGTGAGAACAGGGGTGTGGACACTGAAGCTTTCTTT,CAISENRGVDTEAFF
many,TRBV27,TRBJ1-1,TRBD1,TGTGCCAGCAGTTTTTGGGGAACAGGGGGCGCTTACACTGAAGCTTTCTTT,CASSFWGTGGAYTEAFF
many,TRBV20-1,TRBJ2-5,TRBD1,TGCAGTGCTAGCCCTATGACAGGGGCAGAGACCCAGTACTTC,CSASPMTGAETQYF
NA,TRBV3-1,TRBJ2-3,TRBD1,TGTGCCAGCACCAAGGTGGGGACAGGGACACATACGCAGTATTTT,CASTKVGTGTHTQYF
NA,TRBV14,TRBJ2-5,NA,TGTGCCAGCAGCCAAGATCGGGCGGGGCAGGATGAGACCCAGTACTTC,CASSQDRAGQDETQYF
NA,TRBV20-1,TRBJ1-1,NA,TGCAGTGCTCCGGCCAGAGGTGCCACTGAAGCTTTCTTT,CSAPARGATEAFF
NA,TRBV29-1,TRBJ2-5,TRBD2,TGCAGCGGTTCGGGGGGGCCAGAGACCCAGAACTTC,CSGSGGPETQNF
many,TRBV29-1,TRBJ1-2,TRBD1,TGCAGCGTTCGGACAGGGGAACTCTATGGCTACACCTTC,CSVRTGELYGYTF
NA,TRBV29-1,TRBJ2-7,NA,TGCAGCGTTCGTGGTGGGACGAGCTCCTACGAGCAGTACTTC,CSVRGGTSSYEQYF
few,TRBV20-1,TRBJ2-5,NA,TGCAGTGCTAGGGGTTGGGATCTCCCTTCTCAAGAGACCCAGTACTTC,CSARGWDLPSQETQYF
NA,TRBV18,TRBJ2-5,NA,TGTGCCAGCTCAGTCAAAACAGGGTACGAGACCCAGTACTTC,CASSVKTGYETQYF
NA,TRBV25-1,TRBJ2-5,NA,TGTGCCAGCAGTGCGCAACAGCCCCAAGAGACCCAGTACTTC,CASSAQQPQETQYF
NA,TRBV10-3,TRBJ2-3,NA,TGTGCCATCAGTGTCGAAATAGCGAGAGATACGCATTATTTT,CAISVEIARDTHYF
once,TRBV6-1,TRBJ2-7,NA,TGTGCCGGCAGTCAACCGGGCAGGACACCCTACGAGCAGTACTTC,CAGSQPGRTPYEQYF
NA,TRBV6-5,TRBJ1-3,NA,TGTGCCAGCAGACGGGGCGGGATTGAAAACACCATATATTTT,CASRRGGIENTIYF
NA,TRBV12-3/TRBV12-4,TRBJ1-5,NA,TGTGCCAGCAATGACAACCGGGGGCCTCCTCAGCCCCAGCATTTT,CASNDNRGPPQPQHF
NA,TRBV24-1,TRBJ1-2,NA,TGTGCCACCAGTGAGGGAGGGCTCTATGGCTACACCTTC,CATSEGGLYGYTF
many,TRBV20-1,TRBJ2-3,NA,TGCAGTGCCAGCGAATACCCGCTTGAGTATTTT,CSASEYPLEYF
few,TRBV4-1,TRBJ2-7,NA,TGCGCCAGCAGCCCCAACGCTTACGAGCAGTACTTC,CASSPNAYEQYF
NA,TRBV19,TRBJ1-2,NA,TGTGCCAGTAGTGACCGGGACTCTGGTCTCTATGGCTACACCTTC,CASSDRDSGLYGYTF
many,TRBV5-1,TRBJ2-3,NA,TGTGCCAGCAGTCTAGTACCAGATACGCAGTATTTT,CASSLVPDTQYF
NA,TRBV6-1,TRBJ1-6,NA,TGTGCCAGCACCACGGGGAGCTCCTATAATTCACCCCTCCACTTT,CASTTGSSYNSPLHF
few,TRBV5-1,TRBJ1-1,NA,TGCGCCAGCAGCCTTCGCGCAGGGTTCCCTGAAGCTTTCTTT,CASSLRAGFPEAFF